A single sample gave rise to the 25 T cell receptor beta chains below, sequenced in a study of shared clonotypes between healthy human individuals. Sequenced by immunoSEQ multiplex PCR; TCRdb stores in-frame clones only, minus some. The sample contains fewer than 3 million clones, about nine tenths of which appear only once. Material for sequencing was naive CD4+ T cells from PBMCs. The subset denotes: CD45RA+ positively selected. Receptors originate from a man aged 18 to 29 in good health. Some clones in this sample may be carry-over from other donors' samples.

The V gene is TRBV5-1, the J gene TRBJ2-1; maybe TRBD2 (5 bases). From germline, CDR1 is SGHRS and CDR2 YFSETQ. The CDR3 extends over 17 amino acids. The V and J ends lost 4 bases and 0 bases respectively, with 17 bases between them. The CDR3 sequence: CASSPRVARDSYNEQFF. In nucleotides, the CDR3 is TGCGCCAGCAGCCCTCGAGTAGCGAGAGACTCCTACAATGAGCAGTTCTTC.

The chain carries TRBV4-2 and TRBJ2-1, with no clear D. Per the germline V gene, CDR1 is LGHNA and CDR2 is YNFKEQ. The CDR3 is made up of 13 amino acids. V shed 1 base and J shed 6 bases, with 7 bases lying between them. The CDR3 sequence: CASSQVKGNEQFF. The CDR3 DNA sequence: TGTGCCAGCAGCCAAGTGAAGGGCAATGAGCAGTTCTTC.

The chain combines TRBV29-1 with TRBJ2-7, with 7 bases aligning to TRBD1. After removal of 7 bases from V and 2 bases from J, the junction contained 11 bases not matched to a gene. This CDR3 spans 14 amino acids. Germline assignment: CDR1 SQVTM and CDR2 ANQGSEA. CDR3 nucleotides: TGCAGCGCCGCCACCGGGACAGCTACCTACGAGCAGTACTTC. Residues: CSAATGTATYEQYF.

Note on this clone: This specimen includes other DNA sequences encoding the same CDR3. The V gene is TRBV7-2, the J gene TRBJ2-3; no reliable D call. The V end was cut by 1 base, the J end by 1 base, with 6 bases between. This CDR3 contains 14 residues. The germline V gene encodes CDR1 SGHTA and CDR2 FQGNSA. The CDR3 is CASSLGRGTDTQYF. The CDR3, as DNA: TGTGCCAGCAGCTTAGGAAGGGGCACAGATACGCAGTATTTT. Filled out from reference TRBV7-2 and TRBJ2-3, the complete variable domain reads GAGVSQSPSNKVTEKGKDVELRCDPISGHTALYWYRQSLGQGLEFLIYFQGNSAPDKSGLPSDRFSAERTGGSVSTLTIQRTQQEDSAVYLCASSLGRGTDTQYFGPGTRLTVL.

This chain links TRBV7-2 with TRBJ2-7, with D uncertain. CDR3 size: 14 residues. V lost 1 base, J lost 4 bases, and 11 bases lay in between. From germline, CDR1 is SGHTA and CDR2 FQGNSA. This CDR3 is CASSLGPRLYEQYF. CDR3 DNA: TGTGCCAGCAGCTTAGGCCCCCGGTTATACGAGCAGTACTTC.

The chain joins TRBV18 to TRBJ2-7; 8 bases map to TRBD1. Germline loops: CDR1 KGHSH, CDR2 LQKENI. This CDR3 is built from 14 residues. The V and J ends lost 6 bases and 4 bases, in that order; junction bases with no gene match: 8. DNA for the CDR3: TGTGCCAGCTCGCGATCAGGGGGCATTTACGAGCAGTACTTC. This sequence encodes CASSRSGGIYEQYF.

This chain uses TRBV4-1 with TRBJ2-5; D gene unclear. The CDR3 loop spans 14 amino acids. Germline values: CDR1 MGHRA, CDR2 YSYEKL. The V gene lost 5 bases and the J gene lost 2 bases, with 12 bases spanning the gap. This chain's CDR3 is CASSVPGGQETQYF. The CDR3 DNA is TGCGCCAGCAGCGTCCCAGGCGGACAAGAGACCCAGTACTTC.

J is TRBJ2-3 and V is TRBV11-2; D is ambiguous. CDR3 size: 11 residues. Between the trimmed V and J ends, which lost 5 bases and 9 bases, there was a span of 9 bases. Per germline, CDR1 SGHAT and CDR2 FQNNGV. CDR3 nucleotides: TGTGCCAGCAGCGCAGGAAAGACGCAGTATTTT. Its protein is CASSAGKTQYF.

CDR3 nucleotides: TGTGCCAGCAGTGACGTAATTCAGCCCCAGCATTTT. Translation: CASSDVIQPQHF. The chain couples TRBV6-1 to TRBJ1-5; D not resolved. The V end lost 3 bases, the J end lost 6 bases, and 6 bases lay between the germline ends. Germline V CDR1 and CDR2: MNHNS, SASEGT. This CDR3 spans 12 amino acids.

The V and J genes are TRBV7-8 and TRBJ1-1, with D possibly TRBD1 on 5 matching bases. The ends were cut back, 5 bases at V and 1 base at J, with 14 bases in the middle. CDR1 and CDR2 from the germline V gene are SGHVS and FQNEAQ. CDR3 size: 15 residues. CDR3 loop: CASSPPRGRNTEAFF. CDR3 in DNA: TGTGCCAGCAGCCCCCCGAGGGGCAGGAACACTGAAGCTTTCTTT.

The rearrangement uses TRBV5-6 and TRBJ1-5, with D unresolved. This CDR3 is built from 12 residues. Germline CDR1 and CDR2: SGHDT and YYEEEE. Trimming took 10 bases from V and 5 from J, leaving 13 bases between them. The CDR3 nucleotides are TGTGCCGGTTTAGGTGTACATCAGCCCCAGCATTTT. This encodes CAGLGVHQPQHF. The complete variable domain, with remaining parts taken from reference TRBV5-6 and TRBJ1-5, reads DAGVTQSPTHLIKTRGQQVTLRCSPKSGHDTVSWYQQALGQGPQFIFQYYEEEERQRGNFPDRFSGHQFPNYSSELNVNALLLGDSALYLCAGLGVHQPQHFGDGTRLSIL.

In DNA, the CDR3 is TGCGCCAGCAGCATACAGGGGGAGAGCAATCAGCCCCAGCATTTT. Translation: CASSIQGESNQPQHF. This chain links TRBV5-1 with TRBJ1-5; 8 positions agree with TRBD1. Per the germline V gene, CDR1 is SGHRS and CDR2 is YFSETQ. This CDR3 region has 15 residues. V lost 4 bases to trimming and J lost 1 base; unmatched junction nucleotides: 4.

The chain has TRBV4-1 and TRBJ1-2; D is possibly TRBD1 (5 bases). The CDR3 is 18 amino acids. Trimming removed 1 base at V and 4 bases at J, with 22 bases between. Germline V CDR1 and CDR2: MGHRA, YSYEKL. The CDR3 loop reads CASSQVISGGGLFYGYTF. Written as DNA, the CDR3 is TGCGCCAGCAGCCAAGTTATTTCTGGGGGGGGTCTTTTCTATGGCTACACCTTC.

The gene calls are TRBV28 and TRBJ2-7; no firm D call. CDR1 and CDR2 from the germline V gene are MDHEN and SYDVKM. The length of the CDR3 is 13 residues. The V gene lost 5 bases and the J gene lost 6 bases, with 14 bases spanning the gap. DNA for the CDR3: TGTGCCAGCAGTAAGGGTACTACGGGCGAGCAGTACTTC. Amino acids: CASSKGTTGEQYF.

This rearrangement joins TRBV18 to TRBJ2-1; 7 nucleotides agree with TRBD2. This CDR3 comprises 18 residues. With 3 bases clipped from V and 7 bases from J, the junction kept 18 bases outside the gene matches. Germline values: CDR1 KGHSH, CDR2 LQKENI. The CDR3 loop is CASSPTAGMVERGNEQFF. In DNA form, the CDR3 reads TGTGCCAGCTCACCGACTGCCGGTATGGTGGAGCGGGGAAATGAGCAGTTCTTC.

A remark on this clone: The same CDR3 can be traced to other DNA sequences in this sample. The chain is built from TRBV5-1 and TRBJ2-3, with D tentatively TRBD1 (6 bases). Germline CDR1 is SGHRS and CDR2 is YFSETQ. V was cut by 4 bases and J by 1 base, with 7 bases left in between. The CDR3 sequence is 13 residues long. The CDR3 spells CASSPGGTDTQYF. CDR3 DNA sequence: TGCGCCAGCAGCCCAGGGGGCACAGATACGCAGTATTTT.

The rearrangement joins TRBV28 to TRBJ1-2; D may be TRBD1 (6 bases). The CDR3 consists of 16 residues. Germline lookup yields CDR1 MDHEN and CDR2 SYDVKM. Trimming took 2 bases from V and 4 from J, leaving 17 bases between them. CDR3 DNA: TGTGCCAGCAGTTTAACAGGGCGCCCCCCCCTCTATGGCTACACCTTC. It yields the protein CASSLTGRPPLYGYTF.

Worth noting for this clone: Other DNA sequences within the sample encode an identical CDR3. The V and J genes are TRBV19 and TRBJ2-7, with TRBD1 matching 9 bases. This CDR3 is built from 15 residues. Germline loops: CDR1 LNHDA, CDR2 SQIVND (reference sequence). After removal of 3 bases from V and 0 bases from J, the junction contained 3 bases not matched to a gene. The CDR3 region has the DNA TGTGCCAGTAGTATCGGGACAGGGTCCTCCTACGAGCAGTACTTC. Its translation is CASSIGTGSSYEQYF.

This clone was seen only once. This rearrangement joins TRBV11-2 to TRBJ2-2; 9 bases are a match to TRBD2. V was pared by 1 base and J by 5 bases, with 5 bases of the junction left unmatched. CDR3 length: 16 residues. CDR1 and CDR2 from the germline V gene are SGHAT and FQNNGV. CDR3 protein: CASSLGLLAGTGELFF. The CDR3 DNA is TGTGCCAGCAGCTTAGGCTTGCTAGCGGGGACCGGGGAGCTGTTTTTT.

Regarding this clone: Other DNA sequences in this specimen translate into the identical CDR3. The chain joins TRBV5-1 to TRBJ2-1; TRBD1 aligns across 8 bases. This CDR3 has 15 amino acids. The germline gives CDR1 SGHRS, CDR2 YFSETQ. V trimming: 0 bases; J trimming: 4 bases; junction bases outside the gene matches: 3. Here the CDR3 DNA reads TGCGCCAGCAGCTTGGGGCAGGGGGCTTACAATGAGCAGTTCTTC. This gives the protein CASSLGQGAYNEQFF.

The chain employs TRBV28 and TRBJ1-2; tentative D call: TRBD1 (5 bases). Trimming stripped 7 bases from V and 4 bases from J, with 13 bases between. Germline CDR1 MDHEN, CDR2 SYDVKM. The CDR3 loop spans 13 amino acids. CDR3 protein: CASTWDGAYGYTF. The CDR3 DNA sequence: TGTGCCAGCACCTGGGACGGGGCCTATGGCTACACCTTC.

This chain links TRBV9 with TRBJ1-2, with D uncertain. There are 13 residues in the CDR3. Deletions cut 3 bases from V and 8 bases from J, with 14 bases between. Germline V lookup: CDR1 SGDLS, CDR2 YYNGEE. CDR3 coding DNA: TGTGCCAGCAGCGCTTCTACCGCTGGAGGCTACACCTTC. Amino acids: CASSASTAGGYTF.

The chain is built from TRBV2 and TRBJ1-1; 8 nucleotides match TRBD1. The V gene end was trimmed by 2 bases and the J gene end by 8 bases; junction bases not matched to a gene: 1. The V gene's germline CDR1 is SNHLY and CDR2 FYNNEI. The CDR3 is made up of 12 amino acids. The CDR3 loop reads CASSERTGEAFF. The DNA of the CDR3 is TGTGCCAGCAGTGAAAGGACAGGGGAAGCTTTCTTT.

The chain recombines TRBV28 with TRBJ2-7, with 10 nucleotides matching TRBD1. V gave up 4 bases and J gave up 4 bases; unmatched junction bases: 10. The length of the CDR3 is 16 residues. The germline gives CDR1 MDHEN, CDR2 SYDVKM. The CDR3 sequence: CASSSPGQGMLYEQYF. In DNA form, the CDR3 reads TGTGCCAGCAGTTCGCCGGGACAGGGGATGTTATACGAGCAGTACTTC.

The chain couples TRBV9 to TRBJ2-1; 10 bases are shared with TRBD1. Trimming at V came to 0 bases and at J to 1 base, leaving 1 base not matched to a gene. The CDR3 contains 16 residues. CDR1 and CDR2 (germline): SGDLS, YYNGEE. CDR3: CASSVEGQGSYNEQFF. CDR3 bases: TGTGCCAGCAGCGTAGAGGGACAGGGGTCCTACAATGAGCAGTTCTTC.